A single sample is the source of the 25 T cell receptor beta chains below, sequenced in a study of blood T cell repertoires in COVID-19. Method: immunoSEQ multiplex PCR; TCRdb's copy keeps in-frame clones and lacks some. The top ten clones hold 15% to 19% of a sample with some 250,000 clones, under 90% of them seen once. Sequencing was done on a sample of PBMCs or T cells enriched from blood (not recorded which). These TCRs come from a man aged 18 to 30 who had recovered from COVID-19.

This sequence joins TRBV14 and TRBJ2-7; D is possibly TRBD2 (5 bases). Germline V gene lookup returns CDR1 SGHDN and CDR2 FVKESK. The CDR3 length is 17 residues. V lost 0 bases and J 3 bases, leaving 18 bases between the germline ends. The CDR3 here is CASSQDSRGYAYYEQYF. CDR3 DNA sequence: TGTGCCAGCAGCCAAGATAGTCGGGGATACGCCTACTACGAGCAGTACTTC.

This chain links TRBV3-1 (or the pseudogene TRBV3-2) with TRBJ2-7; 9 bases are shared with TRBD1. J gave up 5 bases and V 3 bases, and 5 bases lay outside the gene matches. The CDR3 extends over 14 amino acids. Germline V CDR1 and CDR2: LGHDT, YNNKEL (reference sequence). The CDR3: CASSQGRDRDEQYF. The CDR3 coding sequence is TGTGCCAGCAGCCAGGGCCGGGACAGGGACGAGCAGTACTTC.

The CDR3 region has the DNA TGTGCCAGCAGCCGGACAGGGAACACTGAAGCTTTCTTT. Protein sequence: CASSRTGNTEAFF. V is TRBV3-1 (or the pseudogene TRBV3-2) and J is TRBJ1-1; 7 positions agree with TRBD1. Per germline, CDR1 LGHDT and CDR2 YNNKEL (reference sequence). CDR3 length: 13 residues. V was clipped by 4 bases and J by 1 base; unmatched bases: 0.

This clone was counted only a few times. This chain joins TRBV10-2 and TRBJ2-5; TRBD2 matches 8 bases. This CDR3 region has 17 residues. J lost 7 bases, V lost 0 bases, and 13 bases had no gene match. CDR1 is WSHSY and CDR2 is SAAADI in the germline V gene. The CDR3 sequence is CASSESRSGGALGTQYF. The CDR3, as DNA: TGCGCCAGCAGTGAGTCGCGAAGCGGGGGAGCCCTAGGGACCCAGTACTTC.

This clone was observed a few times. The rearrangement joins TRBV21-1 to TRBJ2-3; the table's D call of TRBD1 was not tested on the DNA. TRBV21-1 is a pseudogene locus. The CDR3 sequence is 16 residues long. CDR3 residues: CASPPMGQGTSDTQYF. The CDR3 DNA follows: TGTGCCAGCCCGCCTATGGGACAGGGGACTTCAGATACGCAGTATTTT.

This clone was counted once. The V gene is TRBV19, the J gene TRBJ1-4, with a weak D call TRBD1 (5 bases). This CDR3 contains 15 residues. V was shortened by 5 bases and J by 2 bases, with 12 bases between the two germline ends. From germline, CDR1 is LNHDA and CDR2 SQIVND (reference sequence). CDR3 amino acids: CASSLSGWTNEKLFF. DNA for the CDR3: TGTGCCAGTAGTTTATCAGGGTGGACTAATGAAAAACTGTTTTTT.

CDR3 in DNA: TGTGCCAGCAACGGACAGGGGGCGGGTGGCTACACCTTC. It is translated as CASNGQGAGGYTF. The chain employs TRBV25-1 and TRBJ1-2, with 11 bases lining up with TRBD1. CDR3 size: 13 residues. Trimming at V came to 7 bases and at J to 7 bases, leaving 5 bases not matched to a gene. Germline V gives CDR1 MGHDK, CDR2 SYGVNS.

The rearrangement joins TRBV7-2 to TRBJ2-7; TRBD2 agrees at 8 bases. Looked up from germline, CDR1 is SGHTA and CDR2 is FQGNSA. Trimming took 5 bases from V and 2 from J; bases not matched to a gene: 8. This CDR3 is built from 15 residues. As DNA, the CDR3 is TGTGCCAGCAGCCCCCGGGGGGGGGCAGCCTACGAGCAGTACTTC. Translation: CASSPRGGAAYEQYF.

This chain joins TRBV2 and TRBJ2-2; the D gene is possibly TRBD1 (6 bases). Deletions cut 2 bases from V and 5 bases from J, with 12 bases between. In germline, CDR1 is SNHLY, CDR2 FYNNEI. CDR3 length: 15 residues. CDR3 sequence: CASSELAGETGELFF. The CDR3 nucleotides read TGTGCCAGCAGTGAACTTGCAGGGGAAACCGGGGAGCTGTTTTTT.

This sequence joins TRBV10-3 and TRBJ2-2, with D possibly matching TRBD2 (6 bases). The germline V gene encodes CDR1 ENHRY and CDR2 SYGVKD. CDR3 length: 15 residues. V was pared by 2 bases and J by 7 bases, with 14 bases between. CDR3 loop: CAISEPGTSYGELFF. The CDR3 bases are TGTGCCATCAGTGAGCCAGGAACTAGCTACGGGGAGCTGTTTTTT.

J is TRBJ1-3 and V is TRBV28, with D perhaps matching TRBD1 (5 bases). V lost 7 bases and J lost 0, with 13 bases in between. Germline assignment: CDR1 MDHEN and CDR2 SYDVKM. This CDR3 has 15 residues. The CDR3 DNA is TGTGCCAGCAACCCGCCCGGGGGCTCTGGAAACACCATATATTTT. Translation gives CASNPPGGSGNTIYF.

The rearrangement joins TRBV27 to TRBJ1-2, with D possibly TRBD1 on 5 matching bases. Looked up from germline, CDR1 is MNHEY and CDR2 is SMNVEV (reference sequence). V lost 3 bases and J lost 4, with 15 bases in between. The CDR3 runs to 15 residues. CDR3 nucleotide sequence: TGTGCCAGCAGTTTCTTTAAAGGGGATTCCTATGGCTACACCTTC. It is translated as CASSFFKGDSYGYTF.

This clone has only a few counts. V is TRBV10-3 and J is TRBJ1-1; TRBD1 matches 10 bases. CDR1 and CDR2 from the germline V gene are ENHRY and SYGVKD. This CDR3 has 18 residues. V lost 2 bases and J lost 5; bases outside the gene matches: 14. The CDR3 loop is CAISEPLGRQGAKTEAFF. CDR3 nucleotides: TGTGCCATCAGTGAGCCGCTTGGACGACAGGGGGCGAAAACTGAAGCTTTCTTT.

The chain combines TRBV3-1 (or the pseudogene TRBV3-2) with TRBJ1-3; D unresolved. The V end was cut by 8 bases, the J end by 4 bases, with 18 bases between. The CDR3 totals 15 residues. The germline CDR1 and CDR2 sequences are LGHDT and YNNKEL (reference sequence). The CDR3 loop is CASSEAGGSGNTIYF. The CDR3 nucleotides read TGTGCCAGCTCCGAAGCAGGTGGCTCCGGAAACACCATATATTTT.

This rearrangement joins TRBV19 to TRBJ1-4, with D unresolved. The ends were cut back, 3 bases at V and 5 bases at J, with 10 bases in the middle. Germline V gene lookup returns CDR1 LNHDA and CDR2 SQIVND (reference sequence). This CDR3 spans 14 amino acids. CDR3 bases: TGTGCCAGTAGTATTTACGGGGAAAATGAAAAACTGTTTTTT. Its protein product is CASSIYGENEKLFF.

This chain joins TRBV2 and TRBJ1-2, with 7 bases aligning to TRBD1. Germline trimming cut 7 bases from V and 4 bases from J; bases unmatched to any gene: 9. CDR1 SNHLY and CDR2 FYNNEI come from the germline V gene. The CDR3 loop spans 14 amino acids. The CDR3 region is CASIARDSRYGYTF. CDR3 DNA sequence: TGTGCCAGCATCGCTCGGGACAGCCGCTATGGCTACACCTTC.

The chain has TRBV27 and TRBJ2-5; TRBD1 aligns across 9 bases. The V and J ends lost 2 bases and 3 bases, in that order; junction bases with no gene match: 10. Germline values: CDR1 MNHEY, CDR2 SMNVEV (reference sequence). CDR3 length: 17 amino acids. The CDR3 protein is CASSLRSAGQGKETQYF. The CDR3 region has the DNA TGTGCCAGCAGTTTAAGGTCCGCGGGACAGGGAAAAGAGACCCAGTACTTC.

This chain uses TRBV3-1 (or the pseudogene TRBV3-2) with TRBJ2-1, with D possibly TRBD2 on 6 matching bases. This CDR3 contains 13 residues. Germline CDR1 and CDR2: LGHDT and YNNKEL (reference sequence). V lost 6 bases and J lost 7, with 13 bases in between. CDR3 bases: TGTGCCAGCAGTTCCGGGAGTGGGAATGAGCAGTTCTTC. Translation: CASSSGSGNEQFF.

With respect to this clone: The sample carries other DNA sequences with the same CDR3. The chain joins TRBV27 to TRBJ2-7; 7 bases agree with TRBD1. Germline loops: CDR1 MNHEY, CDR2 SMNVEV (reference sequence). The junction had 1 base not matched to a gene; V was cut back by 2 bases and J by 0 bases. The CDR3 contains 14 residues. This chain's CDR3 is CASSLGDSSYEQYF. The CDR3 DNA reads TGTGCCAGCAGTTTAGGGGACAGCTCCTACGAGCAGTACTTC.

The J gene is TRBJ1-1, the V gene TRBV20-1, with a weak D call TRBD1 (5 bases). CDR1 and CDR2 (germline): DFQATT, SNEGSKA (reference sequence). The CDR3 has 14 residues. V lost 3 bases and J 7 bases, leaving 18 bases between the germline ends. In DNA form, the CDR3 reads TGCAGTGCTAGTAAAGGGGTCGAGATATTTGAAGCTTTCTTT. Translated, it gives CSASKGVEIFEAFF.

The CDR3 DNA follows: TGTGCCAGCAGCCCCCAGCGAGCTGGGGCCAACGTCCTGACTTTC. This codes for CASSPQRAGANVLTF. The rearrangement joins TRBV7-3 to TRBJ2-6; D uncertain. From germline, CDR1 is SGHTA and CDR2 FQGTGA. Trimming shortened V by 5 bases and J by 2 bases, and 10 bases separated the two germline ends. This CDR3 comprises 15 residues. Together with reference TRBV7-3 and TRBJ2-6, the CDR3 gives the full variable domain: GAGVSQTPSNKVTEKGKYVELRCDPISGHTALYWYRQSLGQGPEFLIYFQGTGAADDSGLPNDRFFAVRPEGSVSTLKIQRTERGDSAVYLCASSPQRAGANVLTFGAGSRLTVL.

This sequence joins TRBV19 and TRBJ1-1; D perhaps matches TRBD1 (5 bases). CDR3 length equals 15 residues. Germline V gene data show CDR1 as LNHDA and CDR2 as SQIVND (reference sequence). Trimming took off 3 bases at V and 0 bases at J, with 11 bases between the two ends. CDR3: CASSITGDMNTEAFF. In nucleotides, the CDR3 is TGTGCCAGTAGTATTACAGGAGATATGAACACTGAAGCTTTCTTT.

The chain uses TRBV28 and TRBJ1-1, with D hard to call. V was clipped by 7 bases and J by 0 bases, with 18 bases between them. Looked up from germline, CDR1 is MDHEN and CDR2 is SYDVKM. CDR3 length equals 16 residues. The CDR3 DNA reads as TGTGCCAGCATCTCCCGCGGGGAGGTCCTGAACACTGAAGCTTTCTTT. It translates to CASISRGEVLNTEAFF.

This chain links TRBV27 with TRBJ2-3; 7 nucleotides agree with TRBD2. The germline V gene encodes CDR1 MNHEY and CDR2 SMNVEV (reference sequence). The junction had 5 bases not matched to a gene; V was cut back by 0 bases and J by 2 bases. This CDR3 contains 16 residues. The CDR3 loop is CASSLSGGPYTDTQYF. CDR3 sequence (DNA): TGTGCCAGCAGTTTATCGGGAGGGCCCTACACAGATACGCAGTATTTT.

The rearrangement uses TRBV5-6 and TRBJ1-1; a weak D match, TRBD1 (5 bases). Germline V lookup: CDR1 SGHDT, CDR2 YYEEEE. The CDR3 loop spans 13 amino acids. Trimming stripped 4 bases from V and 1 base from J, with 8 bases between. The CDR3 nucleotides are TGTGCCAGCAGCGCCGGGGGGAACACTGAAGCTTTCTTT. As protein: CASSAGGNTEAFF.